The T cell receptor beta chain under discussion was sequenced for a study of blood T cell repertoires in COVID-19 (dated by TCRdb to 2018 to 2021). The study in broad terms: Samples from collaborators originated in the United States, Italy and Spain and spanned both the acute and convalescent phases of COVID-19. The prospective study material was composed of cDNA or gDNA derived from T cells, B-cell-depleted T cells, or PBMCs. Subjects who had been exposed to COVID-19, were actively infected with it, or had recovered from it provided the deeply sampled blood TCRbeta repertoires that made up the dataset. The repertoires were released in a freely available public database intended as a resource for research on the immune response to SARS-CoV-2. The samples were drawn from two sources: the first 160 participants of the ongoing ImmuneRACE study, and 950 to 1,500 subjects contributed by 6 global collaborators. Nearly every sample came with metadata listing a de-identified subject ID, COVID-19 status, age in years and sex. HLA class I and class II types, where available, came from metadata supplied by the sample provider rather than from assay-based typing.

In Seattle, one collaborating source enrolled patients while the infection was active and tracked those patients longitudinally over the course of disease. Whole blood was collected in K2EDTA tubes by collaborating institutions according to the institutions' own protocols. For TCRbeta analysis, collaborators shipped samples as frozen whole blood, isolated PBMCs, or DNA extracted from either of those sample types. The immunoSEQ Assay, a bias-controlled multiplex PCR, was used to amplify TCRbeta CDR3 regions from genomic DNA. The paper's data handling went like this. Nucleated cell counts per sample were estimated from amplification of reference gene primers within the assay. To quantify the absolute abundance of each unique TCRbeta CDR3 rearrangement, sequence reads were collapsed and filtered. For each sample, productive Simpson clonality was calculated as the square root of Simpson's diversity index across productive rearrangements. As stored in TCRdb, this immuneACCESS dataset retains in-frame rearrangements with V and J assigned. A fraction of the clones does not appear; measured against another copy, unresolved V genes explain less than half of the discrepancy, and the remainder lacks a known reason. The DNA gave D and trimming, while V, J and clone size come from that table. The sample includes about 390,000 clones, with about 90% observed a single time. The leading ten clones occupy about 2.3% of the sample.

As encoded in the germline V gene, CDR1 is SGDLS while CDR2 is YYNGEE. The CDR3 starts with the cysteine, ends with the phenylalanine, and has 13 residues. The read is trimmed to its CDR3 DNA, 39 bases read in frame from base 1. Relative to germline, V is 3 bases shorter and J is 8 bases shorter, with 11 bases between their ends. Regarding this clone: Its antigen has not been determined. Base qualities were left out, and no much larger clone turns up one base away.

Summary of the overall study and its limitations: Clinical and demographic metadata were provided uncurated, with the amount varying by source and participant.

The TCR comes from an older woman with COVID-19, enrolled during active disease. Here the chain combines TRBV9 and TRBJ2-2; TRBD2 is a possible D gene, resting on 6 matching bases. Sequencing used peripheral blood. Here is the DNA: TGTGCCAGCAGCGGCGGGATTCCGGGGGAGCTGTTTTTT. Translated, it reads CASSGGIPGELFF.